Below, 7 T cell receptor beta chains from the same sample are listed, as sequenced in a study of PD-1 blockade in classical Hodgkin lymphoma. Every single patient, without exception, relapsed after autologous stem cell transplantation, and brentuximab vedotin exposure varied. The repertoire was sequenced with immunoSEQ multiplex PCR; TCRdb's copy has only in-frame clones and lacks some. Of about 15,000 clones in the sample, around 80% were seen once. This sample comprised peripheral blood mononuclear cells (PBMCs), obtained before the second cycle of nivolumab. The receptor set was obtained from a human donor with classical Hodgkin lymphoma.

The gene calls are TRBV28 and TRBJ2-1; D perhaps matches TRBD2 (5 bases). Trimming took off 8 bases at V and 9 bases at J, with 11 bases between the two ends. Germline CDR1 is MDHEN and CDR2 is SYDVKM. The CDR3 length is 11 residues. The CDR3 coding sequence is TGTGCCAGCTTCACTAGTAGTGAGCAGTTCTTC. Protein sequence: CASFTSSEQFF.

A single count supports this clone. The rearrangement uses TRBV5-4 and TRBJ1-2; D call uncertain. Germline values: CDR1 SGHNT, CDR2 YYREEE (reference sequence). Trimming left V 4 bases short and J 2 bases short, with 6 bases between. The CDR3 extends over 12 amino acids. The CDR3 sequence: CASSGENYGYTF. CDR3 coding DNA: TGTGCCAGCAGCGGGGAGAACTATGGCTACACCTTC.

The chain employs TRBV6-6 and TRBJ1-5; 8 nucleotides match TRBD1. Per the germline V gene, CDR1 is MNHNY and CDR2 is SVGAGI (reference sequence). The J segment lost 3 bases and the V segment lost 4 bases, leaving 8 bases of the junction unmatched. The CDR3 has 16 residues. DNA of the CDR3: TGTGCCAGCAGTTGGTCCGGGACAGGTAACAATCAGCCCCAGCATTTT. Amino acids: CASSWSGTGNNQPQHF.

The gene calls are TRBV5-4 and TRBJ2-1; D gene uncertain. CDR3 size: 15 residues. Looked up from germline, CDR1 is SGHNT and CDR2 is YYREEE (reference sequence). The ends were cut back, 5 bases at V and 0 bases at J, with 12 bases in the middle. The CDR3: CASRPDTNSYNEQFF. DNA for the CDR3: TGTGCCAGCAGACCAGATACTAACTCCTACAATGAGCAGTTCTTC.

The rearrangement joins TRBV11-2 to TRBJ2-3; D unresolved. The V end lost 1 base, the J end lost 5 bases, and 7 bases lay between the germline ends. Germline assignment: CDR1 SGHAT and CDR2 FQNNGV. The CDR3 has 13 residues. The CDR3 protein is CASSLGRGDTQYF. As DNA, the CDR3 is TGTGCCAGCAGCTTAGGACGTGGAGATACGCAGTATTTT. Variable domain in full (rest from reference TRBV11-2 and TRBJ2-3): EAGVAQSPRYKIIEKRQSVAFWCNPISGHATLYWYQQILGQGPKLLIQFQNNGVVDDSQLPKDRFSAERLKGVDSTLKIQPAKLEDSAVYLCASSLGRGDTQYFGPGTRLTVL.

This clone has more than one count but fewer than ten. Other DNA sequences in this specimen translate into the identical CDR3. The chain links TRBV11-2 to TRBJ1-2; D is possibly TRBD1 (5 bases). CDR3 length: 15 residues. V lost 6 bases and J lost 6, with 20 bases in between. Germline CDR1 SGHAT, CDR2 FQNNGV. The CDR3 here is CASRAGGGGLDGYTF. In DNA, the CDR3 is TGTGCCAGCAGGGCGGGGGGGGGTGGGCTAGATGGCTACACCTTC.

The chain has TRBV9 and TRBJ2-2; D is unclear. Per the germline V gene, CDR1 is SGDLS and CDR2 is YYNGEE. This CDR3 is 15 amino acids long. Deletions cut 4 bases from V and 3 bases from J, with 13 bases between. CDR3 amino acids: CASSPRFGDTGELFF. CDR3 bases: TGTGCCAGCAGCCCCCGATTTGGAGACACCGGGGAGCTGTTTTTT.